Shown below are 18 T cell receptor beta chains from a single sample sequenced in a study of cytomegalovirus exposure and HLA in healthy donors. PCR primers comprised 60 Vbeta and 13 Jbeta primers. The assay was immunoSEQ multiplex PCR, and TCRdb's table has in-frame clones only and misses some. Among 75,000 to 100,000 clones, about 81% were seen once, and the ten largest hold around 9.9%. Sequenced sample: PBMCs. The receptors stem from a man aged 18 to 35 in good health and CMV-seropositive.

This rearrangement joins TRBV28 to TRBJ1-4, with a possible D match to TRBD1 (5 bases). CDR1 and CDR2 (germline): MDHEN, SYDVKM. V was cut by 4 bases and J by 3 bases, with 6 bases left in between. The CDR3 loop spans 13 amino acids. CDR3 DNA: TGTGCCAGCAGTTGGGGGGCTAATGAAAAACTGTTTTTT. Translation: CASSWGANEKLFF.

The chain employs TRBV4-1 and TRBJ1-6, with TRBD1 as a possible D gene (5 bases). The germline gives CDR1 MGHRA, CDR2 YSYEKL. This CDR3 is built from 17 residues. V was shortened by 0 bases and J by 10 bases, with 19 bases between the two germline ends. CDR3 in amino acids: CASSQDSSWTPGSPLHF. In nucleotides, the CDR3 is TGCGCCAGCAGCCAAGATAGTTCGTGGACACCCGGATCACCCCTCCACTTT.

Only a few counts were recorded for this clone. The gene calls are TRBV15 and TRBJ1-6, with TRBD1 identical over 7 bases. Unmatched junction bases numbered 5, after V lost 0 bases and J lost 9 bases. The CDR3 is made up of 15 amino acids. The germline V gene has CDR1 LNHNV and CDR2 YYDKDF (reference sequence). The CDR3 bases are TGTGCCACCAGCAGAGACAGGGGGACTGCTTCACCCCTCCACTTT. It codes for CATSRDRGTASPLHF.

This chain connects TRBV14 to TRBJ1-2, with D possibly TRBD1 on 5 matching bases. V was trimmed by 7 bases and J by 8 bases, leaving 14 bases between them. The CDR3 extends over 12 amino acids. CDR1 and CDR2 from the germline V gene are SGHDN and FVKESK. CDR3 in amino acids: CASNRQGGGYTF. CDR3 DNA: TGTGCCAGCAACCGGCAGGGAGGCGGCTACACCTTC.

The genes are TRBV15 and TRBJ1-1; 8 nucleotides agree with TRBD1. The V and J ends lost 3 bases and 0 bases, in that order; junction bases with no gene match: 3. Germline lookup yields CDR1 LNHNV and CDR2 YYDKDF (reference sequence). The CDR3 covers 15 residues. The chain's CDR3 is CATSRDRALNTEAFF. As DNA, the CDR3 is TGTGCCACCAGCAGGGACAGGGCCTTGAACACTGAAGCTTTCTTT.

The chain uses TRBV6-1 and TRBJ1-2; D not certain. CDR1 and CDR2 (germline): MNHNS, SASEGT. Trimming took 5 bases from V and 2 from J, leaving 12 bases between them. The CDR3 sequence is 14 residues long. In DNA, the CDR3 is TGTGCCAGCAGTTTGATGTGGGAGAACTATGGCTACACCTTC. Translated, it gives CASSLMWENYGYTF.

The chain employs TRBV5-6 and TRBJ2-3; D remains ambiguous. V shed 3 bases and J shed 5 bases, with 13 bases lying between them. The CDR3 covers 14 residues. Per germline, CDR1 SGHDT and CDR2 YYEEEE. Written as DNA, the CDR3 is TGTGCCAGCAGCTCCTGGGCCAACCAAGATACGCAGTATTTT. It yields the protein CASSSWANQDTQYF.

The chain couples TRBV5-6 to TRBJ1-1; tentatively, D is TRBD1 (5 bases). Germline V gene lookup returns CDR1 SGHDT and CDR2 YYEEEE. Trimming cost V 0 bases and J 11 bases, with 11 bases left between them. This CDR3 spans 12 amino acids. The CDR3 loop reads CASSLVPGNAFF. CDR3 DNA: TGTGCCAGCAGCTTGGTACCAGGGAACGCTTTCTTT.

This chain uses TRBV7-9 with TRBJ2-7; TRBD1 aligns across 8 bases. The CDR3 contains 18 residues. Per germline, CDR1 SEHNR and CDR2 FQNEAQ (reference sequence). Germline trimming cut 2 bases from V and 0 bases from J; bases unmatched to any gene: 12. CDR3 amino acids: CASSLSPGTGRNSYEQYF. The DNA for the CDR3 is TGTGCCAGCAGCTTATCGCCCGGGACAGGCCGAAACTCCTACGAGCAGTACTTC.

The rearrangement uses TRBV7-9 and TRBJ2-1, with 7 positions matching TRBD1. This CDR3 comprises 17 residues. Germline V gene sequence: CDR1 SEHNR, CDR2 FQNEAQ (reference sequence). Trimming removed 6 bases from V and 2 bases from J; junction bases left unmatched: 13. Written as DNA, the CDR3 is TGTGCCAGCAGATTGTCAGGACCAGGGGGAGCCTACAATGAGCAGTTCTTC. Translation gives CASRLSGPGGAYNEQFF.

J is TRBJ1-2 and V is TRBV2; 9 bases match TRBD1. This CDR3 contains 15 residues. Germline assignment: CDR1 SNHLY and CDR2 FYNNEI. Trimming at V came to 6 bases and at J to 2 bases, leaving 7 bases not matched to a gene. Here the CDR3 DNA reads TGTGCCAGCAGAAAGGACAGGGGCAACAACTATGGCTACACCTTC. This sequence encodes CASRKDRGNNYGYTF.

The chain's CDR3 is CASSFLRGASTDTQYF. CDR3 nucleotides: TGTGCCAGCAGTTTTTTGCGGGGGGCCAGCACAGATACGCAGTATTTT. The chain recombines TRBV6-6 with TRBJ2-3, with 8 bases fitting TRBD2. CDR3 length: 16 residues. V was pared by 4 bases and J by 0 bases, with 6 bases of the junction left unmatched. Germline V gives CDR1 MNHNY, CDR2 SVGAGI (reference sequence).

This sequence joins TRBV6-4 and TRBJ2-2; 10 bases agree with TRBD2. V shed 5 bases, J shed 5 bases, and the junction held 11 bases outside the gene matches. The germline V gene encodes CDR1 MRHNA and CDR2 SNTAGT. The CDR3 length is 17 residues. The CDR3 region is CASSPRSGGQRTGELFF. The CDR3 DNA follows: TGTGCCAGCAGTCCTCGTAGCGGGGGGCAGAGAACCGGGGAGCTGTTTTTT.

This clone appeared a few times. V is TRBV5-1 and J is TRBJ1-2, with 8 bases aligning to TRBD1. This CDR3 spans 15 amino acids. Per germline, CDR1 SGHRS and CDR2 YFSETQ. Germline trimming cut 3 bases from V and 4 bases from J; bases unmatched to any gene: 8. CDR3 DNA: TGCGCCAGCAGCTCGACAGGGGACGCCCTCTATGGCTACACCTTC. This gives the protein CASSSTGDALYGYTF.

This chain uses TRBV5-6 with TRBJ2-3, with D possibly matching TRBD1 (5 bases). V lost 5 bases and J lost 6, with 16 bases in between. The CDR3 has 14 residues. Germline lookup yields CDR1 SGHDT and CDR2 YYEEEE. The CDR3 spells CASSRQGLEDTQYF. CDR3 nucleotide sequence: TGTGCCAGCAGTCGCCAGGGTCTGGAGGATACGCAGTATTTT.

V usage is TRBV10-3 and J usage is TRBJ2-7, with TRBD1 matching over 7 bases. Germline V CDR1 and CDR2: ENHRY, SYGVKD. The CDR3 has 15 residues. J gave up 3 bases and V 2 bases, and 7 bases lay outside the gene matches. The chain's CDR3 is CAISEGTANYYEQYF. The CDR3 coding sequence is TGTGCCATCAGTGAGGGGACAGCTAATTACTACGAGCAGTACTTC.

CDR3 sequence reads: CASSPRRGNTEAFF. The DNA of the CDR3 is TGCGCCAGCAGCCCTCGACGGGGGAACACTGAAGCTTTCTTT. The V call is TRBV4-1, the J call TRBJ1-1; D uncertain. Per germline, CDR1 MGHRA and CDR2 YSYEKL. The CDR3 has 14 residues. V dropped 4 bases and J dropped 1 base, with 10 bases sitting between them.

The genes are TRBV30 and TRBJ1-5; D gene unclear. CDR1 and CDR2 from the germline V gene are GTSNPN and SVGIG (reference sequence). Trimming pared 3 bases from V and 0 bases from J, leaving 12 bases between. The CDR3 has 15 residues. CDR3 nucleotides: TGTGCCTGGAGCCCACTAGGAGGTAGCAATCAGCCCCAGCATTTT. Its protein is CAWSPLGGSNQPQHF.